This T cell receptor beta chain was recorded in a study of T cell responses to AZD1222 COVID-19 vaccine. General study results and limits: Clonal diversity was possibly underestimated, and the donors were mostly white British, with more females. No day 14 peak samples; only post-peak repertoires were characterized. Dominant at 160-218 and 743-854, vaccine-associated CD4 TCRs also spanned spike. Spike-specific TCR breadth and depth went up after people got two AZD1222 doses.

In its sample, this clone was seen once. What it binds is unknown. Using immunoSEQ multiplex PCR, the repertoire was profiled, and TCRdb retains in-frame clones only, with some absent. The repertoire holds about 150,000 clones, with over 75% as singletons. The germline gives CDR1 KGHDR, CDR2 SFDVKD. The CDR3 is 16 residues long. The junction had 6 bases not matched to a gene; V was cut back by 4 bases and J by 5 bases. Sequencing used peripheral blood, obtained on day 0 of AZD1222 vaccination. The TCR sequence derives from an adult in good health. This chain links TRBV24-1 with TRBJ2-1, with TRBD2 identical over 11 bases. CDR3 DNA: TGTGCCACCAGTGACCTAACTAGCGGGGGCCACAATGAGCAGTTCTTC. Amino acid sequence: CATSDLTSGGHNEQFF.